A selection of T cell receptor beta chains follows, all from one sample in a study of T cell responses to AZD1222 COVID-19 vaccine. Produced via immunoSEQ multiplex PCR; TCRdb's table is partial and in-frame only. This table has some 74,000 clones, 75% to 85% appearing once. Source: peripheral blood, taken on day 0 of AZD1222 vaccination. The receptor source for this set is an adult in good health. Both conserved end residues are part of each CDR3. D genes are given only for firm matches. Size is omitted from some rows. Given values are once, few, many or a class for expanded clones.

CDR3	DNA	D	J	V	size
CASSKAFRRESSYEQYF	TGTGCCAGCAGCAAAGCTTTCCGGCGGGAGAGCTCCTACGAGCAGTACTTC	.	TRBJ2-7	TRBV21-1	.
CASSVQGGSGNTIYF	TGTGCCAGCAGCGTACAGGGCGGCTCTGGAAACACCATATATTTT	.	TRBJ1-3	TRBV9	.
CASSPRLAGLNTGELFF	TGTGCCAGCAGCCCCCGACTAGCGGGCTTGAACACCGGGGAGCTGTTTTTT	TRBD2	TRBJ2-2	TRBV4-2	.
CASQGGNSDQPQHF	TGTGCCAGTCAAGGGGGGAATTCGGATCAGCCCCAGCATTTT	.	TRBJ1-5	TRBV19	.
CASSYFTSGREDEQFF	TGTGCCAGCAGTTACTTTACTAGCGGGAGGGAGGATGAGCAGTTCTTC	TRBD2	TRBJ2-1	TRBV6-6	.
CASSPRPGAGANVLTF	TGTGCCAGTAGTCCCAGACCTGGAGCGGGGGCCAACGTCCTGACTTTC	.	TRBJ2-6	TRBV19	.
CASSYGTGGYEQYF	TGTGCCAGCAGTTACGGGACAGGGGGCTACGAGCAGTACTTC	TRBD1	TRBJ2-7	TRBV6-5	.
CASRAGSGSYEQYF	TGTGCCAGCAGAGCCGGTTCGGGCTCCTACGAGCAGTACTTC	.	TRBJ2-7	TRBV5-4	.
CASGFRDKSYEQYF	TGTGCCAGCGGCTTCCGGGACAAGTCCTACGAGCAGTACTTC	.	TRBJ2-7	TRBV6-5	.
CASSPGRANTGELFF	TGTGCCAGCAGTCCGGGAAGAGCGAACACCGGGGAGCTGTTTTTT	.	TRBJ2-2	TRBV2	.
CASGGHSYEQYF	TGTGCCAGTGGGGGACATTCCTACGAGCAGTACTTC	.	TRBJ2-7	TRBV6-5	.
CASSLEPAGGYQETQYF	TGCGCCAGCAGCTTGGAACCGGCAGGGGGGTACCAAGAGACCCAGTACTTC	.	TRBJ2-5	TRBV5-1	.
CASSLRQGAGGANVLTF	TGTGCCAGCAGCTTAAGACAGGGGGCCGGAGGGGCCAACGTCCTGACTTTC	TRBD1	TRBJ2-6	TRBV7-8	.
CASSLGQGDTGELFF	TGCGCCAGCAGCTTAGGACAGGGTGATACCGGGGAGCTGTTTTTT	TRBD1	TRBJ2-2	TRBV5-1	.
CASSIMGQSSFEQFF	TGTGCCAGTAGTATTATGGGACAGAGCTCATTCGAGCAGTTCTTC	TRBD1	TRBJ2-1	TRBV19	once
CASSPGQENTEAFF	TGTGCCAGCTCACCAGGGCAGGAGAACACTGAAGCTTTCTTT	.	TRBJ1-1	TRBV18	.
CASSLFPGQGSTGELFF	TGTGCCAGCAGTTTATTTCCGGGACAGGGAAGTACCGGGGAGCTGTTTTTT	TRBD1	TRBJ2-2	TRBV28	.
CASSSGRDRGDGQPQHF	TGTGCCAGCTCATCCGGTCGGGACAGGGGAGACGGGCAGCCCCAGCATTTT	TRBD1	TRBJ1-5	TRBV18	.
CASSLGPGQGANEQFF	TGTGCCAGCAGCTTAGGGCCGGGACAGGGGGCAAATGAGCAGTTCTTC	TRBD1	TRBJ2-1	TRBV7-7	.
CASSLDRESYGYTF	TGTGCCAGCAGCTTGGATAGGGAATCCTATGGCTACACCTTC	.	TRBJ1-2	TRBV5-4	once
CASSLSGYSNQPQHF	TGCGCCAGCAGCTTGTCTGGATATAGCAATCAGCCCCAGCATTTT	.	TRBJ1-5	TRBV5-1	.
CASSSHKMGTGSNSPLHF	TGCGCCAGCAGCTCCCATAAAATGGGGACAGGGAGTAATTCACCCCTCCACTTT	TRBD1	TRBJ1-6	TRBV5-1	.
CASSLQNTEAFF	TGTGCCAGCAGCTTACAGAACACTGAAGCTTTCTTT	.	TRBJ1-1	TRBV11-2	few
CASSVGQSGYTF	TGTGCCAGCAGTGTCGGACAGTCTGGCTACACCTTC	.	TRBJ1-2	TRBV28	.
CSVPGLNTEAFF	TGCAGCGTTCCGGGCTTGAACACTGAAGCTTTCTTT	.	TRBJ1-1	TRBV29-1	.
CASSQRTGGSYNSPLHF	TGTGCCAGCAGCCAACGGACAGGGGGGTCCTATAATTCACCCCTCCACTTT	TRBD1	TRBJ1-6	TRBV3-1/TRBV3-2	.
CASSSGTTGNYGYTF	TGTGCCAGCAGTTCCGGGACGACGGGTAACTATGGCTACACCTTC	.	TRBJ1-2	TRBV27	.
CSVGGQENYGYTF	TGCAGCGTTGGGGGACAGGAGAACTATGGCTACACCTTC	TRBD1	TRBJ1-2	TRBV29-1	.
CASSLRPGASVDTQYF	TGCGCCAGCAGCTTGAGGCCAGGGGCCTCAGTCGATACGCAGTATTTT	.	TRBJ2-3	TRBV5-1	once
CASSYSGSPLHF	TGTGCCAGCAGTTACTCGGGCTCACCCCTCCACTTT	.	TRBJ1-6	TRBV6-5	.
CAARFKVWDSPLHF	TGTGCCGCAAGGTTCAAGGTCTGGGATTCACCCCTCCACTTT	.	TRBJ1-6	TRBV6-5	.
CAWSGQGIAYEQYF	TGTGCCTGGAGTGGACAGGGGATCGCCTACGAGCAGTACTTC	TRBD1	TRBJ2-7	TRBV30	.
CASSGRGRQFF	TGCGCCAGCAGCGGACGGGGGCGGCAGTTCTTC	.	TRBJ2-1	TRBV4-1	.
CASSPMTVAGEQYF	TGTGCCAGCAGCCCGATGACAGTCGCGGGGGAGCAGTACTTC	.	TRBJ2-7	TRBV7-8	.
CASSLVGIATNEKLFF	TGTGCCAGCAGCTTGGTAGGAATTGCAACTAATGAAAAACTGTTTTTT	.	TRBJ1-4	TRBV5-8	.
CASSQAASFSYNEQFF	TGCGCCAGCAGCCAAGCCGCAAGTTTCTCCTACAATGAGCAGTTCTTC	.	TRBJ2-1	TRBV4-1	once
CASSRGVEYGYTF	TGTGCCAGCAGTCGCGGGGTAGAATATGGCTACACCTTC	.	TRBJ1-2	TRBV6-5	.
CASSESGSSGELFF	TGTGCCAGTAGTGAAAGCGGGAGTAGCGGGGAGCTGTTTTTT	TRBD2	TRBJ2-2	TRBV19	few
CASSEQTGLLAKNIQYF	TGTGCCAGCAGCGAGCAGACAGGGCTACTAGCCAAAAACATTCAGTACTTC	TRBD1	TRBJ2-4	TRBV11-2	once
CASGYQTGSEAFF	TGTGCCAGCGGATATCAGACAGGGTCTGAAGCTTTCTTT	TRBD1	TRBJ1-1	TRBV12-3/TRBV12-4	.
CAISEPTGGRNTEAFF	TGTGCCATCAGTGAGCCCACGGGGGGGAGGAACACTGAAGCTTTCTTT	.	TRBJ1-1	TRBV10-3	.
CASSRQGASNQPQHF	TGTGCCAGTAGTCGACAGGGGGCGAGCAATCAGCCCCAGCATTTT	TRBD1	TRBJ1-5	TRBV19	.
CASSMMGIQYF	TGTGCCAGCAGTATGATGGGCATTCAGTACTTC	.	TRBJ2-4	TRBV7-2	.
CASSPGTGRENTEAFF	TGTGCCAGTAGTCCAGGGACAGGGAGAGAGAACACTGAAGCTTTCTTT	TRBD1	TRBJ1-1	TRBV19	.
CASIPGQGGLFEAFF	TGTGCCAGCATTCCCGGACAGGGTGGGCTCTTTGAAGCTTTCTTT	TRBD1	TRBJ1-1	TRBV6-5	.
CASIPSGAAYSNQPQHF	TGTGCCAGCATCCCATCCGGGGCAGCATATAGCAATCAGCCCCAGCATTTT	.	TRBJ1-5	TRBV28	.
CASSGSGGLNTGELFF	TGTGCCAGTAGCGGTAGCGGGGGCCTGAACACCGGGGAGCTGTTTTTT	TRBD2	TRBJ2-2	TRBV19	.
CASSLGAGQPQHF	TGTGCCAGCAGCTTGGGGGCGGGTCAGCCCCAGCATTTT	.	TRBJ1-5	TRBV5-4	.
CASSLGLAEYNEQFF	TGTGCCAGCAGTTTGGGACTAGCGGAATACAATGAGCAGTTCTTC	TRBD2	TRBJ2-1	TRBV7-2	.
CASSQGTGLETQYF	TGCGCCAGCAGCCAAGGGACAGGGTTGGAGACCCAGTACTTC	TRBD1	TRBJ2-5	TRBV4-1	.
CSVEPSERPNYGYTF	TGCAGCGTTGAACCATCAGAGCGTCCTAACTATGGCTACACCTTC	.	TRBJ1-2	TRBV29-1	few
CASSETRLAGAWDTQYF	TGTGCCAGCAGTGAGACCAGACTAGCGGGCGCCTGGGATACGCAGTATTTT	TRBD2	TRBJ2-3	TRBV6-1	.
CASSPSNQPQHF	TGTGCCAGCAGTCCCTCCAATCAGCCCCAGCATTTT	.	TRBJ1-5	TRBV12-3/TRBV12-4	many
CASSDQGGSNQPQHF	TGTGCCAGCAGCGACCAGGGGGGTAGCAATCAGCCCCAGCATTTT	TRBD1	TRBJ1-5	TRBV7-9	.
CASSLGGLKTNEKLFF	TGTGCCAGCAGCTTGGGGGGGCTTAAAACTAATGAAAAACTGTTTTTT	.	TRBJ1-4	TRBV5-6	once